This T cell receptor beta chain was recovered during a study of lymphopenia after photon versus proton radiotherapy. The ends were cut back, 8 bases at V and 3 bases at J, with 11 bases in the middle. CDR1 MDHEN and CDR2 SYDVKM come from the germline V gene. The CDR3 covers 12 residues. Using immunoSEQ multiplex PCR, the repertoire was profiled, and TCRdb retains in-frame clones only, with some absent. The sample has about 53,000 clones, around 82% seen once; the top ten hold just under 30%. As to this clone: Its antigen is currently unknown.

Study results and limitations: Under photons, naive T cells and diversity fell while effector/memory populations rose. Survival link was tested only in deceased patients; proton benefit remains a possibility.

The V and J genes are TRBV28 and TRBJ2-7, with D possibly being TRBD1 or TRBD2 (5 bases each). This clonotype was sampled from a man in his forties or fifties with gastric cancer. Source: peripheral blood, taken from a patient treated with photon-based radiotherapy. CDR3 DNA sequence: TGTGCCAGCGGAGGACATTTCTACGAGCAGTACTTC. Amino acids: CASGGHFYEQYF.